These T cell receptor beta chains were read from a single sample in a study of blood T cell repertoires in COVID-19. The data were produced by immunoSEQ multiplex PCR, yet TCRdb's version contains in-frame clones alone and is incomplete. This sample has 75,000 to 90,000 clones, with 91% found just once. Sequencing was performed on peripheral blood. The receptors originated from a woman in her fifties or sixties in a cohort sampled during active COVID-19. Both conserved end residues are part of each CDR3. D genes are given only for firm matches. Only part of the rows carry a size: once, few, many, or a class if the clone is expanded.

size	D	V	J	DNA	CDR3
-	-	TRBV6-5	TRBJ1-2	TGTGCCAGCAGTCCCCAGGGGCAATTTGCTGGCTACACCTTC	CASSPQGQFAGYTF
-	-	TRBV6-5	TRBJ2-1	TGTGCCAGCGTATTTAGCGATGAGCAGTTCTTC	CASVFSDEQFF
once	-	TRBV7-3	TRBJ1-1	TGTGCCAGCAGCTCCCGAGGGGGCACTGAAGCTTTCTTT	CASSSRGGTEAFF
-	-	TRBV6-5	TRBJ2-7	TGTGCCACAGGCAGGGAATTTTCGGGCTACGAGCAGTACTTC	CATGREFSGYEQYF
-	TRBD2	TRBV6-1	TRBJ2-7	TGTGCCAGCAGTGACCTCGGGACTAGCGGGGGGGCCAGTCTTCAGGAGCAGTACTTC	CASSDLGTSGGASLQEQYF
-	-	TRBV4-1	TRBJ2-5	TGCGCCAGCAGCCAGGGGGGGACCCAGTACTTC	CASSQGGTQYF
-	-	TRBV4-1	TRBJ2-5	TGCGCCAGCAGCCAAGAACTAGGGCCTTCTCGAGAGACCCAGTACTTC	CASSQELGPSRETQYF
-	TRBD2	TRBV10-1	TRBJ2-3	TGCGCCAGCAGTGCGGCTAGCGGGGCATCAGATACGCAGTATTTT	CASSAASGASDTQYF
-	-	TRBV30	TRBJ1-4	TGTGCCTGGAGTGTACTTTGGGCAGAAACTAATGAAAAACTGTTTTTT	CAWSVLWAETNEKLFF
-	TRBD2	TRBV11-2	TRBJ2-7	TGTGCCAGCAGCTTAGTAGCGGGTTCCTCGGGAGAGCAGTACTTC	CASSLVAGSSGEQYF
-	TRBD1	TRBV30	TRBJ1-5	TGTGCCTGGAGTTCGAGACAGGGGGTCTCGTCTACGGATCAGCCCCAGCATTTT	CAWSSRQGVSSTDQPQHF
once	-	TRBV5-1	TRBJ2-7	TGCGCCAGCAGCTTGGTTTCAGAATACGAGCAGTACTTC	CASSLVSEYEQYF
-	TRBD1	TRBV24-1	TRBJ2-7	TGTGCCACCAGTAAGTCAGGGGGCGGATCTCCCTACGAGCAGTACTTC	CATSKSGGGSPYEQYF
few	TRBD2	TRBV3-1/TRBV3-2	TRBJ2-1	TGTGCCAGCAGCCAAGGTCGACTAGCGGATGAGCAGTTCTTC	CASSQGRLADEQFF
once	-	TRBV9	TRBJ1-2	TGTGCCACCGCCCAGGGAGGCGGGAGCAACAGGGACTACTATGGCTACACCTTC	CATAQGGGSNRDYYGYTF
-	-	TRBV20-1	TRBJ1-4	TGCAGTGCTCCTCATGAAAAACTGTTTTTT	CSAPHEKLFF
-	TRBD1	TRBV7-9	TRBJ1-4	TGTGCCAGCAGCTCAGGACAGGGGGCTAATGAAAAACTGTTTTTT	CASSSGQGANEKLFF
once	TRBD1	TRBV5-1	TRBJ2-2	TGCGCCAGCAGCCCTGTACAGGGGGACACCGGGGAGCTGTTTTTT	CASSPVQGDTGELFF
-	-	TRBV7-3	TRBJ2-1	TGTGCCAGCAGCTTAGGGGCAGGGAAGTATGCAATCAATGAGCAGTTCTTC	CASSLGAGKYAINEQFF
once	TRBD2	TRBV3-1/TRBV3-2	TRBJ2-2	TGTGCCAGCAGCCAACAGGGACTAGCTGTCGTCACCGGGGAGCTGTTTTTT	CASSQQGLAVVTGELFF
-	-	TRBV6-1	TRBJ1-5	TGTGCCAGCAGTGCCACAGGGTCCACCCCCTATAGCAATCAGCCCCAGCATTTT	CASSATGSTPYSNQPQHF
-	TRBD2	TRBV6-6	TRBJ2-3	TGTGCCAGCAGACCCTCGCTAGCGGGGGGTACCGATACGCAGTATTTT	CASRPSLAGGTDTQYF
-	-	TRBV19	TRBJ2-6	TGTGCCAGTAGTCTTACCGGTCCGGCTGGGGCCAACGTCCTGACTTTC	CASSLTGPAGANVLTF
-	-	TRBV7-8	TRBJ2-4	TGTGCCAGCAGCTTAATCCCCAGAGTGGGGAGGAACCCCCTAGCCAAAAACATTCAGTACTTC	CASSLIPRVGRNPLAKNIQYF
-	-	TRBV21-1	TRBJ2-2	TGTGCCAGCAGCAAAGGGGCTGGACTAGCTCGCGGTTTAGGCGGGGAGCTGTTTTTT	CASSKGAGLARGLGGELFF
-	-	TRBV7-3	TRBJ2-1	TGTGCCAGCAGCGAAACGACATTGCTTTCCTACAATGAGCAGTTCTTC	CASSETTLLSYNEQFF
once	TRBD1	TRBV7-2	TRBJ2-7	TGTGCCAGCAGCTTAGCCGGGACAGGGGACTACGAGCAGTACTTC	CASSLAGTGDYEQYF
-	-	TRBV16	TRBJ1-1	TGTGCCAGCAGCCAATCCACAGAGGAAGCTTTCTTT	CASSQSTEEAFF
-	-	TRBV5-1	TRBJ2-1	TGCGCCAGCAGCTTGGAAGGGACACCAGACAATGAGCAGTTCTTC	CASSLEGTPDNEQFF
-	-	TRBV19	TRBJ2-5	TGTGCCAGTAGTATCGGCGGTGGGGCTGTCGGAGAGACCCAGTACTTC	CASSIGGGAVGETQYF
-	-	TRBV7-9	TRBJ2-3	TGTGCCAGCAGCTTAAGGCGGGTAATCACAGATACGCAGTATTTT	CASSLRRVITDTQYF
-	-	TRBV27	TRBJ2-2	TGTGCCAGCAGGAAGCGGGCATCGTCCCAAGGGATGTTTTTT	CASRKRASSQGMFF
-	TRBD1	TRBV6-5	TRBJ2-7	TGTGCCAGCAGCCCCGGGACAGGGCCTTCCTACGAGCAGTACTTC	CASSPGTGPSYEQYF
-	-	TRBV6-5	TRBJ2-7	TGTGCCAGCAGTTACTCAGGCGGCTCCTACGAGCAGTACTTC	CASSYSGGSYEQYF
-	-	TRBV28	TRBJ2-7	TGTGCCAGCAGACTTCTTTCCGCTGACAACTCCTACGAGCAGTACTTC	CASRLLSADNSYEQYF
-	TRBD1	TRBV5-5	TRBJ2-4	TGTGCCAGCAGCTTGCAAATTGGACAGGGGGTTTGGAACATTCAGTACTTC	CASSLQIGQGVWNIQYF
-	TRBD1	TRBV27	TRBJ2-2	TGTGCCAGCAGGCCCGGACAGGCGAACACCGGGGAGCTGTTTTTT	CASRPGQANTGELFF
-	TRBD2	TRBV2	TRBJ2-4	TGTGCCAGCAGGGGTTTACTAGCGGGGGGTAAAAACATTCAGTACTTC	CASRGLLAGGKNIQYF
-	-	TRBV29-1	TRBJ1-4	TGCAGCGTTGAAGGCTCGGTAACTGAAAAACTGTTTTTT	CSVEGSVTEKLFF
-	TRBD1	TRBV28	TRBJ2-7	TGTGCCAGCAGTTTATCGGGACAGGGTGTGCAGTACTTC	CASSLSGQGVQYF
-	TRBD1	TRBV5-1	TRBJ2-7	TGCGCCAGCAGCTTGGAACAGGGGTCCTACGAGCAGTACTTC	CASSLEQGSYEQYF
-	TRBD1	TRBV7-9	TRBJ2-2	TGTGCCAGCAGCCAGGGGGCGATCGGGGAGCTGTTTTTT	CASSQGAIGELFF
-	TRBD1	TRBV20-1	TRBJ2-1	TGCAGTGCTAGTGTTAGGACAGGGGGCCTCAATGAGCAGTTCTTC	CSASVRTGGLNEQFF
-	-	TRBV7-3	TRBJ2-5	TGTGCCAGCAGCTTAACGGGGGCCAGGCCGGAGACCCAGTACTTC	CASSLTGARPETQYF
-	TRBD2	TRBV5-4	TRBJ2-7	TGTGCCAGCAGCTTGTATGGGGGGGGCGAGCAGTACTTC	CASSLYGGGEQYF
once	-	TRBV12-3/TRBV12-4	TRBJ1-5	TGTGCCAGCAGCGTACAGGGCGATCAGCCCCAGCATTTT	CASSVQGDQPQHF
-	TRBD1	TRBV28	TRBJ2-5	TGTGCCAGCAGCACAGGACAGGGGAGGGAGACCCAGTACTTC	CASSTGQGRETQYF
-	TRBD2	TRBV3-1/TRBV3-2	TRBJ2-7	TGTGCCAGCAGCCCCGGGACTAGCGGGACTTACGAGCAGTACTTC	CASSPGTSGTYEQYF
-	TRBD2	TRBV2	TRBJ2-5	TGTGCCAGCAAAGGTTTAGGGGAGGGCCGAGAGACCCAGTACTTC	CASKGLGEGRETQYF
-	TRBD1	TRBV24-1	TRBJ2-2	TGTGCCACCAGTGACGACAGGGGGCAGATCGGGGAGCTGTTTTTT	CATSDDRGQIGELFF
-	-	TRBV5-8	TRBJ1-1	TGTGCCAGCAGGTTTGGTCGGGGGGACACTGAAGCTTTCTTT	CASRFGRGDTEAFF
-	-	TRBV18	TRBJ1-6	TGCGCCAGTGGGGATGCGGGATCACCCCTCCACTTT	CASGDAGSPLHF